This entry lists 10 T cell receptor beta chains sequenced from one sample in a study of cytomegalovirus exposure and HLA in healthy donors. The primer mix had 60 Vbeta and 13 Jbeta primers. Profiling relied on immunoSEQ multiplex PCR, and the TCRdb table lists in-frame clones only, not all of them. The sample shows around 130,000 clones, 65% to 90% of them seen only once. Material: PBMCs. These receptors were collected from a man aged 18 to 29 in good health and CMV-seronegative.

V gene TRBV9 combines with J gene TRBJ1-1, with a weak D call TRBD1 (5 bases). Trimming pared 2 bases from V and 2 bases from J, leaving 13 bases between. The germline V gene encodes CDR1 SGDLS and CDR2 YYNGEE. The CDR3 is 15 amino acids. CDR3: CASSVDSVANTEAFF. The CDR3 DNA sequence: TGTGCCAGCAGCGTCGACAGCGTGGCTAACACTGAAGCTTTCTTT.

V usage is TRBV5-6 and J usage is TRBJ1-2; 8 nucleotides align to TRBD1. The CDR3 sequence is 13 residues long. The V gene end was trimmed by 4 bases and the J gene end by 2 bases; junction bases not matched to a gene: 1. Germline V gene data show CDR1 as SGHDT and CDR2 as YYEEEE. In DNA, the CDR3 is TGTGCCAGCAGCAGGGACAGGAACTATGGCTACACCTTC. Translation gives CASSRDRNYGYTF. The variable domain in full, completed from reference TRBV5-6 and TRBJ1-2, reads DAGVTQSPTHLIKTRGQQVTLRCSPKSGHDTVSWYQQALGQGPQFIFQYYEEEERQRGNFPDRFSGHQFPNYSSELNVNALLLGDSALYLCASSRDRNYGYTFGSGTRLTVV.

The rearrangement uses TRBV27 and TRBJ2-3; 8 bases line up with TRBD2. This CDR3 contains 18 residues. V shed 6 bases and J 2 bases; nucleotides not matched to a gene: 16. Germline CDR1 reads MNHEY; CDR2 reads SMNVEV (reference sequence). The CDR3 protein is CASRPFLSGGGFTDTQYF. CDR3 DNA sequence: TGTGCCAGCAGACCTTTTCTTAGTGGCGGGGGGTTCACAGATACGCAGTATTTT.

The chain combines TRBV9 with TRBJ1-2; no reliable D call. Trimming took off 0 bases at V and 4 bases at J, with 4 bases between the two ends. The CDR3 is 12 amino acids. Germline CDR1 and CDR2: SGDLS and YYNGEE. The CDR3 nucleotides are TGTGCCAGCAGCGTAGGGAGCTATGGCTACACCTTC. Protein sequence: CASSVGSYGYTF.

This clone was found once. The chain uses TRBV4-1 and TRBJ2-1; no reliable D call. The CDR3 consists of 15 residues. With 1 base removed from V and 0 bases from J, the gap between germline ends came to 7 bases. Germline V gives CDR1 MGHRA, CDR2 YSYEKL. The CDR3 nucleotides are TGCGCCAGCAGCCAAGTATACATCTCCTACAATGAGCAGTTCTTC. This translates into CASSQVYISYNEQFF.

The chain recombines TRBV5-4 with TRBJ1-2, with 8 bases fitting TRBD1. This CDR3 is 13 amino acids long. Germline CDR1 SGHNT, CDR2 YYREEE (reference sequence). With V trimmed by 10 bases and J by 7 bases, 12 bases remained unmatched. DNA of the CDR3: TGTGCCGGGAGGGGGGACAGGACCTTTGGCTACACCTTC. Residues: CAGRGDRTFGYTF. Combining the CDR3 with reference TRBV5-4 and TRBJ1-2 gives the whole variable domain ETGVTQSPTHLIKTRGQQVTLRCSSQSGHNTVSWYQQALGQGPQFIFQYYREEENGRGNFPPRFSGLQFPNYSSELNVNALELDDSALYLCAGRGDRTFGYTFGSGTRLTVV.

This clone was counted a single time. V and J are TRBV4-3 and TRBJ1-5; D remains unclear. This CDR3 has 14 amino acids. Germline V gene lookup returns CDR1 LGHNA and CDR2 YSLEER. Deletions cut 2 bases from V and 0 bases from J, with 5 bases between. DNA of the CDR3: TGCGCCAGCAGCCAATATAGTAGCAATCAGCCCCAGCATTTT. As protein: CASSQYSSNQPQHF.

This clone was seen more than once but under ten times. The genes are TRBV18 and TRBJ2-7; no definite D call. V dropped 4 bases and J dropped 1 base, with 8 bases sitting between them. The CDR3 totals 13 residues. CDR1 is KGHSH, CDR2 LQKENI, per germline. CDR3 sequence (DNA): TGTGCCAGCTCACGCCAGGCTTCCTACGAGCAGTACTTC. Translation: CASSRQASYEQYF.

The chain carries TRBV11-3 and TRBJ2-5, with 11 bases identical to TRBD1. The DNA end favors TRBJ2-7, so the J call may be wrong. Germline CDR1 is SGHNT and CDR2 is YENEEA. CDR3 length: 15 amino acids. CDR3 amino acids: CASSLRTGGEYEQYF. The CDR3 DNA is TGTGCCAGCAGCTTAAGGACAGGGGGCGAATACGAGCAGTACTTC.

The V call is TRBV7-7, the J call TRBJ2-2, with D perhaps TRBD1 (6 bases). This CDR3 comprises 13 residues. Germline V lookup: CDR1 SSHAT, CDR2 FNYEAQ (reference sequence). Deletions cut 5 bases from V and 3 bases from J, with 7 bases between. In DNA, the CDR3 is TGTGCCAGCAGCCCAGGGGACACCGGGGAGCTGTTTTTT. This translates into CASSPGDTGELFF.